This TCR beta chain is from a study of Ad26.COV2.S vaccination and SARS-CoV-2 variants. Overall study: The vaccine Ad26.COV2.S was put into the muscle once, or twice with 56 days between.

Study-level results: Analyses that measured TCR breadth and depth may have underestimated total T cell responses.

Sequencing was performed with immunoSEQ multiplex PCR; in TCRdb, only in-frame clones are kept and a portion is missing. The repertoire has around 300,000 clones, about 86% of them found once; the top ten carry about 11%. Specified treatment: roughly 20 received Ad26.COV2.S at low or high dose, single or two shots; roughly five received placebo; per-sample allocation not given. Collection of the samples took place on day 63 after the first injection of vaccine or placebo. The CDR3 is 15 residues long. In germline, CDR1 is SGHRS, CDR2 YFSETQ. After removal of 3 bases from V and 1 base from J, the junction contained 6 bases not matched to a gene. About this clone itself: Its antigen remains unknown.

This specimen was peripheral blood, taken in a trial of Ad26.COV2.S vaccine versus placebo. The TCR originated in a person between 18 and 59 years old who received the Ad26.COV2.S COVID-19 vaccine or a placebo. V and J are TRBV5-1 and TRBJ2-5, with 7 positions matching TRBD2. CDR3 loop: CASSYQLASQETQYF. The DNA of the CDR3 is TGCGCCAGCAGCTATCAACTAGCGAGCCAAGAGACCCAGTACTTC.